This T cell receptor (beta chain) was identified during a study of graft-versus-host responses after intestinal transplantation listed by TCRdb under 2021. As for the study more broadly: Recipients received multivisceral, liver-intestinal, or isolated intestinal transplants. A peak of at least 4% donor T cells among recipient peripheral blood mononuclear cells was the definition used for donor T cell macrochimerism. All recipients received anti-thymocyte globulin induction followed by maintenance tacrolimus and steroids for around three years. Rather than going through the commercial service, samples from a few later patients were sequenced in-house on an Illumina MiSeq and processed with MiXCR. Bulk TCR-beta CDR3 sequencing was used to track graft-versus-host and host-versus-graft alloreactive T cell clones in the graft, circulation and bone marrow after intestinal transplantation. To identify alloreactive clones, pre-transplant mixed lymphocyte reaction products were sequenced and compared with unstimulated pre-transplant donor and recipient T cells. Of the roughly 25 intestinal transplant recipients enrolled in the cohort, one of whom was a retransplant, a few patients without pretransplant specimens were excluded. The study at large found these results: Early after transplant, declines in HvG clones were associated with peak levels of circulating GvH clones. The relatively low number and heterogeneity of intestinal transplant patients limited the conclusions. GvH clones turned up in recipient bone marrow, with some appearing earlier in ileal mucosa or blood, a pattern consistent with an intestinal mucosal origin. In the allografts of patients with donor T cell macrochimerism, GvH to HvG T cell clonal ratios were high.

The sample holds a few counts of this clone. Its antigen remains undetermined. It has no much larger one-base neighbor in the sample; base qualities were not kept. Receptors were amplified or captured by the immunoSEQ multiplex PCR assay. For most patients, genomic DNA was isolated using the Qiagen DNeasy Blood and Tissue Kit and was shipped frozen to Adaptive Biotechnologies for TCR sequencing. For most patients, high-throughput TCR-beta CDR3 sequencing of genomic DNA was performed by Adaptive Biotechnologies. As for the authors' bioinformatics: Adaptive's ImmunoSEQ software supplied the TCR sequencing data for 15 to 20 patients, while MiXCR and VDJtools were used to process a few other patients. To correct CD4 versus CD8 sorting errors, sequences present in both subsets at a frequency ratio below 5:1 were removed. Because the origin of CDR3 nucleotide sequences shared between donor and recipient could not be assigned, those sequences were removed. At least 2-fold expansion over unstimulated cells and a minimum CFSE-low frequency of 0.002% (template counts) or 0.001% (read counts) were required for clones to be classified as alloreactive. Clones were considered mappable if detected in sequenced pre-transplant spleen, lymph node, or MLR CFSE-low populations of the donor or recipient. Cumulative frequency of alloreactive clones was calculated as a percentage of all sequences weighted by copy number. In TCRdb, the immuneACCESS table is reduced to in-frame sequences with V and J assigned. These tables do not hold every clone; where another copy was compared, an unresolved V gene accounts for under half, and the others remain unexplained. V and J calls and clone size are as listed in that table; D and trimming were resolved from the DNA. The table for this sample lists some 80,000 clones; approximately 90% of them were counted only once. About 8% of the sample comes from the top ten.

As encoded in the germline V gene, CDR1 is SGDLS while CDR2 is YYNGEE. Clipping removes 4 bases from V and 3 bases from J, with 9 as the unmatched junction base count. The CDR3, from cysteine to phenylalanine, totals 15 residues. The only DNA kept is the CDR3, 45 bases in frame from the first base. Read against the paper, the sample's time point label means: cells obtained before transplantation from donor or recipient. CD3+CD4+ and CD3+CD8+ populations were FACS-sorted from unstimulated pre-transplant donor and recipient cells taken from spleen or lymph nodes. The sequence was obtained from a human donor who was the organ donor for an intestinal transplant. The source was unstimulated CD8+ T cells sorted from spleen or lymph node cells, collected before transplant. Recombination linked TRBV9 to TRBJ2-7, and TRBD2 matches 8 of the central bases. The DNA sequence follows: TGTGCCAGCAGCCCGGGGGGGGACACCTTCTACGAGCAGTACTTC. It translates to CASSPGGDTFYEQYF.